The T cell receptor beta chain under discussion was sequenced for a study of T-cell reconstitution after alpha-beta-depleted transplantation in children. The CDR3 sequence is 14 residues long. Per germline, CDR1 SGHRS and CDR2 YFSETQ. V was pared by 4 bases and J by 9 bases, with 7 bases of the junction left unmatched. The TCRbeta library was prepared with unique molecular identifiers. TCRdb passed the PCR reads through MiXCR, listing each CDR3 protein once. This sample yields about 370,000 distinct CDR3 sequences, of which about a fifth are seen a single time; around 4% belongs to the top ten. This sequence was found in a human donor who donated a stem cell graft to a child with acute myeloid leukemia. V and J are TRBV5-1 and TRBJ2-1; 10 nucleotides line up with TRBD2. The material sequenced was PBMCs from the stem cell graft donor, taken from the stem cell graft. The CDR3 is CASSVELAGVEQFF. CDR3 in DNA: TGCGCCAGCAGCGTTGAGCTAGCGGGAGTTGAGCAGTTCTTC.